The 5 T cell receptor beta chains presented below share a single source sample, sequenced in a study of blood T cell repertoires in COVID-19 (dated by TCRdb to the early 2020s). To prepare the library, the immunoSEQ multiplex PCR assay was applied. The immuneACCESS repertoire file appears here via TCRdb, limited to in-frame rearrangements. These files lack a portion of the clones; in checked studies, under half of the deficit traces to unresolved V genes, and the cause of the others is not known. Within this sample are about 220,000 clones, with 84% of them counted one time only. Roughly a tenth of the sample is held by the ten biggest clonotypes. The specimen sequenced was peripheral blood. All receptors come from a middle-aged man with active or convalescent COVID-19.

The rearrangement links TRBV2 to TRBJ2-2; no reliable D call. Per the germline V gene, CDR1 is SNHLY and CDR2 is FYNNEI. The CDR3 spans 11 residues. V dropped 5 bases and J dropped 7 bases, with 5 bases sitting between them. The CDR3 sequence is CASSYIGELFF. In DNA, the CDR3 is TGTGCCAGCAGTTACATCGGGGAGCTGTTTTTT.

This clone was picked up a small number of times. V gene TRBV6-5 combines with J gene TRBJ2-7; D unresolved. Germline lookup yields CDR1 MNHEY and CDR2 SVGAGI. Trimming left V 2 bases short and J 6 bases short, with 17 bases between. CDR3 size: 15 residues. The CDR3 DNA sequence: TGTGCCAGCAGTTACCAGCCAGGTTTGTCGAGCGAGCAGTACTTC. Translated, it gives CASSYQPGLSSEQYF.

The chain combines TRBV11-2 with TRBJ2-7, with D tentatively TRBD2 (5 bases). Germline CDR1 SGHAT, CDR2 FQNNGV. CDR3 size: 14 residues. Trimming pared 2 bases from V and 8 bases from J, leaving 16 bases between. The CDR3: CASSLTPEESQQYF. For the CDR3, the DNA is TGTGCCAGCAGCTTAACCCCGGAGGAGTCCCAGCAGTACTTC.

This chain joins TRBV7-9 and TRBJ2-5; 9 bases are a match to TRBD2. Germline CDR1 is SEHNR and CDR2 is FQNEAQ (reference sequence). The CDR3 is made up of 16 amino acids. The V and J ends lost 1 base and 4 bases, in that order; junction bases with no gene match: 7. CDR3 DNA sequence: TGTGCCAGCAGCTTAGAGCGGGGGGTACCAGGAGAGACCCAGTACTTC. Residues: CASSLERGVPGETQYF.

The CDR3 reads CASSSPREGGNQPQHF. Here the CDR3 DNA reads TGTGCCAGCAGTTCACCCCGGGAGGGCGGTAATCAGCCCCAGCATTTT. V is TRBV28 and J is TRBJ1-5, with D uncertain. The germline gives CDR1 MDHEN, CDR2 SYDVKM. V lost 4 bases and J 4 bases, leaving 17 bases between the germline ends. CDR3 length equals 16 residues. Variable domain in full (rest from reference TRBV28 and TRBJ1-5): DVKVTQSSRYLVKRTGEKVFLECVQDMDHENMFWYRQDPGLGLRLIYFSYDVKMKEKGDIPEGYSVSREKKERFSLILESASTNQTSMYLCASSSPREGGNQPQHFGDGTRLSIL.